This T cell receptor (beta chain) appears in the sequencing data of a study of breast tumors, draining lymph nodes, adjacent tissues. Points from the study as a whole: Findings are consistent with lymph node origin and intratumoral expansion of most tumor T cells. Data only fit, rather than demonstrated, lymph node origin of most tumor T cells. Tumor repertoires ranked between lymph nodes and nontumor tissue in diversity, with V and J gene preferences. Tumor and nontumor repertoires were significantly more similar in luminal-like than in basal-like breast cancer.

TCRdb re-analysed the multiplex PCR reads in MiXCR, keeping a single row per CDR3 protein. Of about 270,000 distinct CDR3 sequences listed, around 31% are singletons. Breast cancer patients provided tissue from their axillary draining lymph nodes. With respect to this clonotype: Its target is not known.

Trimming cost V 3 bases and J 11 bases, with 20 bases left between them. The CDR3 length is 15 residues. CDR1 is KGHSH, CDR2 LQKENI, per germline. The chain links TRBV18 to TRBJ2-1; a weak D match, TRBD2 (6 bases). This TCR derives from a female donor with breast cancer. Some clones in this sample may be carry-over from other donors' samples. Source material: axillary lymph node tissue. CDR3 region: CASSPGLGGSGQQFF. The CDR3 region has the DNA TGTGCCAGCTCACCGGGCTTGGGAGGAAGCGGACAGCAGTTCTTC.